The clone carrying this TCR beta chain has just a few counts. Its antigen is unidentified. Germline loops: CDR1 MNHEY, CDR2 SMNVEV (reference sequence). V lost 3 bases and J 0 bases, leaving 10 bases between the germline ends. This CDR3 comprises 15 residues. This specimen belongs to a study of blood T cells in healthy people across ages. General observations from the study: There were more naive CD4+ cells and higher diversity in long-lived donors than in aged donors.

Through a sample-barcoded 5' primer and a J-beta primer mix, a second PCR was run for roughly 6 to 12 cycles. TCRdb used MiXCR to reprocess the 5' RACE reads, holding one entry per CDR3 protein. The data hold approximately 940,000 distinct CDR3 sequences, with 40% to 60% observed a single time. The receptor's source is a man younger than 45 in good health. The sequenced sample consisted of blood. This chain links TRBV27 with TRBJ2-3; D might be TRBD2 (6 bases). CDR3 residues: CASSFWGTSTDTQYF. For the CDR3, the DNA is TGTGCCAGCAGTTTCTGGGGGACTAGCACAGATACGCAGTATTTT.